One TCR beta chain is described in this entry. What this receptor recognizes is not known. Base quality data are lacking; no much larger clone is found one base away. For the CD8 naive samples, CD45RO-negative cells were positively selected for CCR7, yielding a CD45RA+CCR7+ population from which TemRA cells were excluded. The donors were healthy, HIV-negative adults who had no recently reported acute infections or vaccinations. All donors were Caucasian adults living in Nashville, Tennessee, USA. Blood was collected by leukapheresis, and PBMCs were isolated by Ficoll-Histopaque density gradient centrifugation and then cryopreserved in liquid nitrogen vapor phase. Purity and quantity of every magnetically sorted T cell population were checked by analytical flow cytometry. Genomic DNA was isolated from each sorted fraction and quantified by UV absorbance on a Nanodrop 2000c. TCR CDR3 regions were amplified from genomic DNA by multiplex PCR using the deep immunoSEQ assay. For each cell subset, the extracted genomic DNA was distributed evenly across all wells of several immunoSEQ 96-well plates, and each plate served as one replicate. For sorted subsets, 200 to 250 ng genomic DNA, equal to some 30,000 T cell genomes, was loaded into each replicate PCR. Purified libraries were quantified with a Qubit 3.0 fluorometer, sized on a Bioanalyzer 2100, and re-quantified with the KAPA Library Quantification kit. Each immunoSEQ 96-well plate was sequenced on its own single-read 150-cycle Illumina NextSeq 550 flow cell. The authors' analysis ran thus. Because the immunoSEQ output held only junctional sequences and lacked quality scores, the filtering could not match the filtering applied to full-length reads. To assign V/J genes and CDR3, sequences were annotated against IMGT germline references using PyIR, a Python wrapper for IgBLAST v1.9. Any read was removed if the V/J assignment was weak (E-value above 1e-6), the CDR3 was missing, or the read contained stop codons, out-of-frame junctions, or ambiguous translated residues. V3J clonotypes were defined by identical inferred V gene, J gene, and CDR3 amino acid sequence. Percentage overlap between repertoires was computed as shared unique clonotypes divided by the size of the smaller repertoire. Three approaches were used to assess repertoire richness: RTK rarefaction, the Chao1 estimator, and Recon v2.1 estimates of unobserved clonotypes. Generation probabilities for all TCRbeta clonotypes obtained by the gDNA method from several donors were computed using OLGA. TCRdb took this table from immuneACCESS and kept in-frame rearrangements with V and J called. Such tables lack part of the clones; where checked against another copy, unresolved V genes explain under half of the gap, and the rest is unexplained. V and J calls and clone size are those listed in that table; D and trimming were worked out from the DNA. This sample holds millions of clones; less than 95% were observed only once. Roughly 1% of the sample is in the top ten clones.

These data belong to a study of shared clonotypes between healthy human individuals (dated by TCRdb to about 2020). As for the study more broadly: The cohort comprised a couple of women and a few men aged 18 to 49 years. For each donor, CD4 naive and CD4 memory were each given three plates, CD8 naive was given two plates, and CD8 memory was given one plate. Per donor, leukapheresis produced somewhere between about 0.8 and 9 billion PBMCs. The study deeply sequenced blood TCR repertoires of about 5 healthy adults to estimate repertoire size and the extent of clonotype sharing between individuals. Different laboratories and diverse techniques were used to prepare libraries and sequence TCR repertoires, to increase sequencing depth and limit assay-specific biases.

Taken from the germline V gene (reference sequence), the CDR1 and CDR2 loops are SEHNR and FQNEAQ. The junction shows trimming of 4 bases on V and 10 bases on J, and the gene matches do not reach 12 bases of it. Including cysteine and phenylalanine, the CDR3 has 16 amino acids. Only CDR3 DNA is held: 48 bases, read in frame from base 1. What the research found in general, with its limitations: Compared with non-shared clonotypes, the clonotypes found in all four sorted-subset donors had higher generation probabilities. Because the study included a small number of donors, the genetic and exposure-history diversity represented was limited. Larger estimated clonotype richness was generally found for naive subsets than for memory subsets. Across a handful of donors, 4.5% to 6.5% of naive CD4, roughly 3.3% of naive CD8, roughly 2.2% of memory CD4, and 0.4% to 0.45% of memory CD8 clonotypes were shared. Sampling was limited to blood, and TCR repertoires in tissue likely differ from TCR repertoires in blood. Rarefaction of sorted-subset datasets indicated incomplete sequencing despite the large sequencing depth. Based on pairwise subsampling, the degree of clonotype sharing among donors was expected to be affected by sequencing depth.

The V gene is TRBV7-9 and the J gene is TRBJ1-6, and 8 bases in between align with TRBD1. The source is a man aged 18 to 35 in good health. The specimen sequenced was naive CD8+ T cells sorted from blood. The cell subset or site label for this specimen denotes: CD45RA+CCR7+. Here the CDR3 is given as CASSSTDRGIRSPLHF. Here is the DNA: TGTGCCAGCAGCTCGACCGACAGGGGCATTCGGTCACCCCTCCACTTT.